The next 14 T cell receptor beta chains were all read from a single sample in a study of blood T cells in healthy people across ages. Next came a second PCR, run for about 6 to 11 cycles, which used a sample-barcoded 5' primer along with a J-beta primer mix. TCRdb recomputed calls from the 5' RACE reads with MiXCR, one row per CDR3 protein. The sample lists hundreds of thousands of distinct CDR3 sequences, around 43% occurring once. The specimen sequenced was blood. Receptor source: a man aged 55-75 years in good health.

This clonotype was seen a handful of times. This chain links TRBV7-2 with TRBJ2-5, with a weak D call TRBD2 (6 bases). The end of the DNA fits TRBJ2-7 better, so the J call may be wrong. The CDR3 totals 14 residues. Germline CDR1 SGHTA, CDR2 FQGNSA. CDR3 protein: CASSWDRRVHEQYF. The CDR3 DNA is TGTGCCAGCAGCTGGGACCGGAGGGTTCACGAGCAGTACTTC.

The rearrangement links TRBV7-8 to TRBJ2-3, with 14 bases aligning to TRBD2. Looked up from germline, CDR1 is SGHVS and CDR2 is FQNEAQ. CDR3 length: 18 residues. The J segment lost 0 bases and the V segment lost 7 bases, leaving 9 bases of the junction unmatched. CDR3 DNA: TGTGCCAGCAACTTGGGGACTAGCGGGGGTGCCAGCACAGATACGCAGTATTTT. Protein sequence: CASNLGTSGGASTDTQYF.

The table lists this clonotype with a few counts. The chain combines TRBV7-9 with TRBJ1-2; D possibly corresponds to TRBD1 (5 bases). The CDR3 is 16 amino acids. V lost 3 bases to trimming and J lost 2 bases, with 16 bases between them. Germline assignment: CDR1 SEHNR and CDR2 FQNEAQ (reference sequence). The CDR3 spells CASSFPPTGRNYGYTF. CDR3 in DNA: TGTGCCAGCAGCTTCCCGCCAACGGGACGAAACTATGGCTACACCTTC.

This CDR3 reads CASSLKAGFKETQYF. The CDR3 nucleotides read TGCGCCAGCAGCTTGAAGGCGGGGTTCAAAGAGACCCAGTACTTC. This chain uses TRBV5-1 with TRBJ2-5; a possible D gene is TRBD2 (6 bases). CDR3 size: 15 residues. V dropped 1 base and J dropped 3 bases, with 13 bases sitting between them. Germline CDR1 and CDR2: SGHRS and YFSETQ.

Only a few counts were recorded for this clonotype. The CDR3 reads CSARDGTTNTEAFF. The CDR3 DNA follows: TGCAGTGCTAGAGATGGGACAACGAACACTGAAGCTTTCTTT. The V call is TRBV20-1, the J call TRBJ1-1; TRBD1 might be the D (6 bases). Between the trimmed V and J ends, which lost 0 bases and 1 base, there was a span of 9 bases. This CDR3 has 14 residues. Germline assignment: CDR1 DFQATT and CDR2 SNEGSKA (reference sequence).

Turning to this clonotype: One end of the junction is discordant with germline, which a read error may explain. This rearrangement joins TRBV7-2 to TRBJ2-7, with TRBD1 matching 7 bases. The germline gives CDR1 SGHTA, CDR2 FQGNSA. This CDR3 contains 16 residues. Here the CDR3 reads CVSSADRAGGSYEQYF. The CDR3, as DNA: TGTGTCAGCAGCGCGGACCGCGCAGGGGGCTCCTACGAGCAGTACTTC.

This clonotype was observed a handful of times. This chain joins TRBV5-6 and TRBJ2-7; 10 bases agree with TRBD2. CDR3 length: 14 residues. With V trimmed by 2 bases and J by 2 bases, 1 base remained unmatched. Per germline, CDR1 SGHDT and CDR2 YYEEEE. The CDR3 sequence is CASSFGLAAYEQYF. CDR3 coding DNA: TGTGCCAGCAGCTTCGGACTAGCGGCCTACGAGCAGTACTTC.

This clonotype appeared once. The rearrangement uses TRBV12-3 or TRBV12-4 and TRBJ1-6; weak D call: TRBD1 (5 bases). The V and J ends lost 6 bases and 0 bases respectively, with 9 bases between them. CDR3 length: 15 amino acids. This CDR3 is CASRQESSYNSPLHF. The CDR3 DNA reads as TGTGCCAGCAGACAGGAGAGCTCCTATAATTCACCCCTCCACTTT.

This chain joins TRBV7-2 and TRBJ1-5; D is perhaps TRBD1 (6 bases). Germline V gene data show CDR1 as SGHTA and CDR2 as FQGNSA. The CDR3 totals 16 residues. Trimming shortened V by 2 bases and J by 3 bases, and 14 bases separated the two germline ends. The CDR3 bases are TGTGCCAGCAGCTTAAGGGGGGGGGTCTTCAATCAGCCCCAGCATTTT. This encodes CASSLRGGVFNQPQHF.

Concerning this clonotype: A read error may be the cause here, since a much bigger clone is one base away. This chain uses TRBV5-6 with TRBJ2-1; perhaps D is TRBD1 or TRBD2 (7 bases each). Germline CDR1 and CDR2: SGHDT and YYEEEE. The CDR3 spans 13 residues. CDR3 in amino acids: CAGSRRGGPEQFF. The DNA of the CDR3 is TGTGCCGGCAGCCGCAGGGGGGGGCCCGAGCAGTTCTTC.

The chain is built from TRBV6-5 and TRBJ1-2; 7 bases map to TRBD1. The CDR3 spans 15 residues. In germline, CDR1 is MNHEY, CDR2 SVGAGI. The trim removed 5 bases at V and 2 bases at J, leaving 8 bases unmatched. The CDR3 DNA is TGTGCCAGCAGTGGTGGGACAGAAAAAAACTATGGCTACACCTTC. As protein: CASSGGTEKNYGYTF.

This clonotype occurred a few times. The chain uses TRBV19 and TRBJ2-7; 9 nucleotides match TRBD1. Trimming removed 6 bases from V and 2 bases from J; junction bases left unmatched: 11. The CDR3 is made up of 16 amino acids. Germline values: CDR1 LNHDA, CDR2 SQIVND (reference sequence). CDR3 sequence reads: CASRQGAVDPTYEQYF. CDR3 nucleotides: TGTGCCAGTAGACAGGGGGCGGTCGACCCGACCTACGAGCAGTACTTC.

The V gene is TRBV13, the J gene TRBJ2-7; TRBD1 matches 9 bases. The closer fit of TRBJ2-5 to the DNA end suggests the J call may be wrong. The CDR3 extends over 15 amino acids. CDR1 is PRHDT, CDR2 FYEKMQ, per germline (reference sequence). The CDR3 DNA reads TGTGCCAGCAGCTCCCGGGACAGGGCAGGAAAGACCCAGTACTTC. It translates to CASSSRDRAGKTQYF.

This clonotype was seen only a few times. The chain has TRBV20-1 and TRBJ2-1, with D possibly TRBD2 on 7 matching bases. CDR3 length: 15 residues. The V end lost 0 bases, the J end lost 0 bases, and 9 bases lay between the germline ends. Per germline, CDR1 DFQATT and CDR2 SNEGSKA (reference sequence). Here the CDR3 DNA reads TGCAGTGCTAGAGAGGGGGGGGCCTCCTACAATGAGCAGTTCTTC. This sequence encodes CSAREGGASYNEQFF.